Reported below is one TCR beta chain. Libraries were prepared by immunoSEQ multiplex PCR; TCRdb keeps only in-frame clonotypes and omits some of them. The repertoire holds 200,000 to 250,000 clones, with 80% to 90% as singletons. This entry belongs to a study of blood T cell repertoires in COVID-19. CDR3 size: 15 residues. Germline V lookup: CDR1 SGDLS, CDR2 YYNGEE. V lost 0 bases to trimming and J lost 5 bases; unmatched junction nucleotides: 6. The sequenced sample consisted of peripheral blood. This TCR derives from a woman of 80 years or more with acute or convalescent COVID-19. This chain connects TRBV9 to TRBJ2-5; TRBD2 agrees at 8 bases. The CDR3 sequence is CASSVGAGVGETQYF. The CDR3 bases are TGTGCCAGCAGCGTAGGAGCGGGGGTCGGCGAGACCCAGTACTTC.